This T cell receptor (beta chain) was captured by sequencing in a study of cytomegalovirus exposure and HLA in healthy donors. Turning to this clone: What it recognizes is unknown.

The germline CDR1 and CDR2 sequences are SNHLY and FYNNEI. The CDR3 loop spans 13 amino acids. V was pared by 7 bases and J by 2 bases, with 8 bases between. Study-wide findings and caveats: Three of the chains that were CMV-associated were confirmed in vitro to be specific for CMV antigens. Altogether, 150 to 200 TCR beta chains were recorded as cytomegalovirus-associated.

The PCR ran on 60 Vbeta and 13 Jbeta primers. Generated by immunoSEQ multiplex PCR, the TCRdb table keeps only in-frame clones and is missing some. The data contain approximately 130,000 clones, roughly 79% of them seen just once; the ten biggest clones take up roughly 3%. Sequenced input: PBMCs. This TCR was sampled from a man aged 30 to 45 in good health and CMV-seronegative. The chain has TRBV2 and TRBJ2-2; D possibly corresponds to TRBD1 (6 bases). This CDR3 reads CASTGQNTGELFF. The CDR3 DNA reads TGTGCCAGCACGGGACAAAACACCGGGGAGCTGTTTTTT.